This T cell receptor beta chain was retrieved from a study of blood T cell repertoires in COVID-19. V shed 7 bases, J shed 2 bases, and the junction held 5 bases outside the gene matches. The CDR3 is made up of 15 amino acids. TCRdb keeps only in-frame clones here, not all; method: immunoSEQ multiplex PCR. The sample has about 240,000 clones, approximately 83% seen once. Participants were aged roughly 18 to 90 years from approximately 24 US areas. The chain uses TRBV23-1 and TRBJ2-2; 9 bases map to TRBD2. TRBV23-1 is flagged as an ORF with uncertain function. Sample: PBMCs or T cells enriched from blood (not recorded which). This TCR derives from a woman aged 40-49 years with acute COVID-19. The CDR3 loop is CASKTGTSNTGELFF. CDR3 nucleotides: TGCGCCAGCAAGACCGGGACTAGCAACACCGGGGAGCTGTTTTTT.